Sequencing of this TCR beta chain was carried out in a study of blood T cell repertoires in COVID-19. Original handling: Nucleated cell counts were estimated from reference gene primer amplification. Assay used: immunoSEQ multiplex PCR; TCRdb lists only in-frame clones, some missing. V and J calls and clone size follow that table, whereas D and trimming were derived from the DNA. The data contain approximately 65,000 clones, approximately 95% of them singletons. Germline-derived CDR1 and CDR2 are MNHEY and SVGEGT. This CDR3 has 18 amino acids. With 2 bases removed from V and 0 bases from J, the gap between germline ends came to 20 bases.

This TCR was sampled from a man aged 65 to 85 with active COVID-19. The J gene is TRBJ2-7, the V gene TRBV6-2 or TRBV6-3; D is uncertain. The sequenced sample was peripheral blood. Here the CDR3 DNA reads TGTGCCAGCAGTTACAAGGCCCCCTCCAGCGTGAGCTCCTACGAGCAGTACTTC. As protein: CASSYKAPSSVSSYEQYF.